This T cell receptor (beta chain) was identified in a study of radiotherapy plus CTLA-4 blockade in lung cancer. Broader study findings: Blood-borne expansion of tumor-derived TCR clones followed radiotherapy plus ipilimumab.

Alongside CTLA-4 blockade with ipilimumab, patients with chemo-refractory metastatic non-small-cell lung cancer received focal radiation. As regards this clone: Its antigen is currently unknown.

The J segment lost 4 bases and the V segment lost 1 base, leaving 8 bases of the junction unmatched. The CDR3 runs to 17 residues. In germline, CDR1 is SGHVS, CDR2 FQNEAQ. Clones were read by immunoSEQ multiplex PCR, and TCRdb kept only the in-frame ones, dropping some. The data contain tens of thousands of clones, roughly 80% of them singletons. This sample comprised peripheral blood, obtained from a patient treated with radiotherapy plus ipilimumab. The chain carries TRBV7-8 and TRBJ2-3; TRBD2 matches 10 bases. This TCR derives from a human donor with non-small cell lung cancer that progressed on radiotherapy plus ipilimumab. The CDR3 DNA follows: TGTGCCAGCAGCTTAGTGCCCGCTAGCGGGAGCCCAGATACGCAGTATTTT. Protein sequence: CASSLVPASGSPDTQYF. Drawing the rest from reference TRBV7-8 and TRBJ2-3, the complete variable domain is GAGVSQSPRYKVAKRGQDVALRCDPISGHVSLFWYQQALGQGPEFLTYFQNEAQLDKSGLPSDRFFAERPEGSVSTLKIQRTQQEDSAVYLCASSLVPASGSPDTQYFGPGTRLTVL.